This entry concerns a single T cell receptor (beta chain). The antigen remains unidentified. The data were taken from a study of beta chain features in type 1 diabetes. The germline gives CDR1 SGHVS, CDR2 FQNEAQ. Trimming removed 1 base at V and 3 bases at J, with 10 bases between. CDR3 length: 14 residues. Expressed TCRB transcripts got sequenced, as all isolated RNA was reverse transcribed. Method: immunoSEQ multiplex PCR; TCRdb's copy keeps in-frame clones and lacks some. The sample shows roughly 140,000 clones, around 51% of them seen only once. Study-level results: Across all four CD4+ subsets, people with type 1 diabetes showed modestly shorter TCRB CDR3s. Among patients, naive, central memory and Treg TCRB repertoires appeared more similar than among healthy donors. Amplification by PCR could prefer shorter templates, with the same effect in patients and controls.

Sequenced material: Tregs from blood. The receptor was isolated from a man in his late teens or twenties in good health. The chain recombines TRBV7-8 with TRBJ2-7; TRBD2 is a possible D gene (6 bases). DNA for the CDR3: TGTGCCAGCAGCTTAGTTGGCGGGAACTACGAGCAGTACTTC. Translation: CASSLVGGNYEQYF.